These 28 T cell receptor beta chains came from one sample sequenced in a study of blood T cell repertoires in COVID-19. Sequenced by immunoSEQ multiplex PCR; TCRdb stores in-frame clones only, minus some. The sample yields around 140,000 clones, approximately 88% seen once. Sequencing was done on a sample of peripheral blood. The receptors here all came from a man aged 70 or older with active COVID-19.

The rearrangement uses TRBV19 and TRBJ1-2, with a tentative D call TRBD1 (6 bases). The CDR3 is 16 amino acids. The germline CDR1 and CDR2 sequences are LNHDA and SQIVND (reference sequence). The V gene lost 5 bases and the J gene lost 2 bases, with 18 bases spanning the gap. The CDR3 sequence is CASSPKNRVVNYGYTF. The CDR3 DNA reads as TGTGCCAGTAGTCCTAAGAACAGGGTGGTGAACTATGGCTACACCTTC. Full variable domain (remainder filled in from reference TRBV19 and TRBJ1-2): DGGITQSPKYLFRKEGQNVTLSCEQNLNHDAMYWYRQDPGQGLRLIYYSQIVNDFQKGDIAEGYSVSREKKESFPLTVTSAQKNPTAFYLCASSPKNRVVNYGYTFGSGTRLTVV.

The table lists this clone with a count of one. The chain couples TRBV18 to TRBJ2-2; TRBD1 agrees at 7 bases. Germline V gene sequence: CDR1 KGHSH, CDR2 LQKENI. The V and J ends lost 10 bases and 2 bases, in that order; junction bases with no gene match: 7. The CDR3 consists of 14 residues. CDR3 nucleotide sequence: TGTGCCACCCTCCGGGACAGCAACACCGGGGAGCTGTTTTTT. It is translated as CATLRDSNTGELFF.

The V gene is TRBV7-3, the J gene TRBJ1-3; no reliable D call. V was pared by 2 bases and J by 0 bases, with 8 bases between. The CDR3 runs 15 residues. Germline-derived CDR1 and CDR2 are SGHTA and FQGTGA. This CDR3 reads CASSLGPLSGNTIYF. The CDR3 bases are TGTGCCAGCAGCTTAGGGCCACTCTCTGGAAACACCATATATTTT.

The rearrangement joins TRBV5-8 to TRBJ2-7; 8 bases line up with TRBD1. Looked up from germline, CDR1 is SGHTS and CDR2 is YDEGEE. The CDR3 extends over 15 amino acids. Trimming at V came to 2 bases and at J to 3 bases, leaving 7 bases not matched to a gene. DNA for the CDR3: TGTGCCAGCAGCTTAATTCTTGGACAGGGCTACGAGCAGTACTTC. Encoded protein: CASSLILGQGYEQYF.

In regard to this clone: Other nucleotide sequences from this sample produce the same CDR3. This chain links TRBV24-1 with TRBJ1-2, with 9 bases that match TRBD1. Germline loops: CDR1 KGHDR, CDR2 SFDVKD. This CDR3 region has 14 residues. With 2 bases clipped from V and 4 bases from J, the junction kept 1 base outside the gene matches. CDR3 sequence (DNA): TGTGCCACCAGTGATTCGGGACAGGGCTATGGCTACACCTTC. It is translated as CATSDSGQGYGYTF.

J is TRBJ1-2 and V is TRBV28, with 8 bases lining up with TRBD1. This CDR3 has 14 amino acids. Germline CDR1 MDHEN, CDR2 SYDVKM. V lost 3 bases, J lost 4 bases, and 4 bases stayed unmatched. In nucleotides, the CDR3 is TGTGCCAGCAGTTTGCGACAGGGGACCTATGGCTACACCTTC. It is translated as CASSLRQGTYGYTF.

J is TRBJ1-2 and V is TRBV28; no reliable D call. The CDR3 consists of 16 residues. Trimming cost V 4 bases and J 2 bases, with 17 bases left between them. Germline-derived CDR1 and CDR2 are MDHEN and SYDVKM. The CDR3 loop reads CASSSPGSAGNYGYTF. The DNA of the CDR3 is TGTGCCAGCAGTTCCCCCGGGTCAGCGGGAAACTATGGCTACACCTTC.

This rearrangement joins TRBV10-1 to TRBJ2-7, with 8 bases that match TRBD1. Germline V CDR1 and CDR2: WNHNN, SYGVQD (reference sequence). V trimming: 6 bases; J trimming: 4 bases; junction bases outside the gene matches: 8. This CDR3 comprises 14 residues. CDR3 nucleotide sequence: TGCGCCAGCAGAAGGACAGGGATGGCGTACGAGCAGTACTTC. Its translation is CASRRTGMAYEQYF.

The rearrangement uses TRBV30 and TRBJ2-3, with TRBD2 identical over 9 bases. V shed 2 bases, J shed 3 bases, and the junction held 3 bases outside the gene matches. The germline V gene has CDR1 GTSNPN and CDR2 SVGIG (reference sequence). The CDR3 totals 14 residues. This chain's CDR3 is CAWSRAGGTDTQYF. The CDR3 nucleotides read TGTGCCTGGAGTAGGGCGGGAGGGACAGATACGCAGTATTTT.

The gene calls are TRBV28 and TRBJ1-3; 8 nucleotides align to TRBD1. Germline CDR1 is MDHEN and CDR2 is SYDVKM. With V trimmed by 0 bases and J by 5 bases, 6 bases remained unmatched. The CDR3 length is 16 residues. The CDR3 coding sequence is TGTGCCAGCAGTTTATGGGACAGGGAAAGGAGAAACACCATATATTTT. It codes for CASSLWDRERRNTIYF. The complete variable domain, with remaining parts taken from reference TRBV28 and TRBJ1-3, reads DVKVTQSSRYLVKRTGEKVFLECVQDMDHENMFWYRQDPGLGLRLIYFSYDVKMKEKGDIPEGYSVSREKKERFSLILESASTNQTSMYLCASSLWDRERRNTIYFGEGSWLTVV.

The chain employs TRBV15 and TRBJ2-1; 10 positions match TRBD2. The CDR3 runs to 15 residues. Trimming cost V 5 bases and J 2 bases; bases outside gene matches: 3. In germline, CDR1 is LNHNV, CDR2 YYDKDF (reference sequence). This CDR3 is CATSETSGAYNEQFF. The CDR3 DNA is TGTGCCACCAGCGAAACTAGCGGGGCCTACAATGAGCAGTTCTTC.

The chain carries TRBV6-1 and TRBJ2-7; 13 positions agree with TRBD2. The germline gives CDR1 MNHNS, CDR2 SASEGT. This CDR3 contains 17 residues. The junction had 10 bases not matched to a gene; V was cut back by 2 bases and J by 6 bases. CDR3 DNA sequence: TGTGCCAGCAGTGAAAAAGTGGGACTAGCGGGATGGGGCGAGCAGTACTTC. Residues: CASSEKVGLAGWGEQYF.

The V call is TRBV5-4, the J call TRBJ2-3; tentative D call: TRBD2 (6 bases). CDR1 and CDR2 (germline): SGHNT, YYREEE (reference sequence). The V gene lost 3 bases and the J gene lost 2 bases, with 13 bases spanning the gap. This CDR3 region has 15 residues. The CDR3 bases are TGTGCCAGCAGCTCCCGGGACTCTCACACAGATACGCAGTATTTT. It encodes CASSSRDSHTDTQYF.

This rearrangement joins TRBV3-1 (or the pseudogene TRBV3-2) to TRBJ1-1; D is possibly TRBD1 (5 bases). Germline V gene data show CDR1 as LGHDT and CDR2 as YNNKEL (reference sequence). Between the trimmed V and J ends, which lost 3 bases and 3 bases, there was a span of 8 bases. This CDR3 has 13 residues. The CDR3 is CASSQWGDTEAFF. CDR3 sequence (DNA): TGTGCCAGCAGCCAGTGGGGGGACACTGAAGCTTTCTTT.

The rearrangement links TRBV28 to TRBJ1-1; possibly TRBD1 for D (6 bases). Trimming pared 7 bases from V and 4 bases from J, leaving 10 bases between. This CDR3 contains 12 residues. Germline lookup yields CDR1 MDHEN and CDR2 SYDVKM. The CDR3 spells CASTQGTTEAFF. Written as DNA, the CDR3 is TGTGCCAGCACCCAGGGGACCACTGAAGCTTTCTTT. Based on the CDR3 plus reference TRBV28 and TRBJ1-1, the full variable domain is DVKVTQSSRYLVKRTGEKVFLECVQDMDHENMFWYRQDPGLGLRLIYFSYDVKMKEKGDIPEGYSVSREKKERFSLILESASTNQTSMYLCASTQGTTEAFFGQGTRLTVV.

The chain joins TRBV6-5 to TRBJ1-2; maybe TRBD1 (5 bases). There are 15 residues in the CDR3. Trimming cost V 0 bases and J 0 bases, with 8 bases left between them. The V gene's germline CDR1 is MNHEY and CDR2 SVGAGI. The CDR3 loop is CASSYSTDANYGYTF. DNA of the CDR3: TGTGCCAGCAGTTACTCGACAGATGCTAACTATGGCTACACCTTC.

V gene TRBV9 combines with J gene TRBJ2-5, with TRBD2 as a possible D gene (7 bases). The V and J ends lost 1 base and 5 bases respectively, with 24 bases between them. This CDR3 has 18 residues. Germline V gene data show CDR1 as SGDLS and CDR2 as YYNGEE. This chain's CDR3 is CASSVKEVAAGRGETQYF. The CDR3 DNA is TGTGCCAGCAGCGTAAAGGAGGTAGCGGCTGGGAGGGGGGAGACCCAGTACTTC.

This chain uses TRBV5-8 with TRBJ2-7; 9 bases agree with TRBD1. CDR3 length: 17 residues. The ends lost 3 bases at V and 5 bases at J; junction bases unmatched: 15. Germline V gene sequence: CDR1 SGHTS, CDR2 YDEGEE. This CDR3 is CASSSWSPGTGRNEQYF. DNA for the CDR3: TGTGCCAGCAGCTCTTGGTCACCTGGGACAGGGCGAAACGAGCAGTACTTC.

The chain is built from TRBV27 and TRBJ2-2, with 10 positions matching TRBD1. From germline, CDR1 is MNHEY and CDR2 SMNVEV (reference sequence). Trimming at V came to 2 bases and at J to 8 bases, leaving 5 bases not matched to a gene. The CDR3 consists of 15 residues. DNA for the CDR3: TGTGCCAGCAGTTTAGACAGGGGGCGTTTAGGGGAGCTGTTTTTT. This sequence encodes CASSLDRGRLGELFF.

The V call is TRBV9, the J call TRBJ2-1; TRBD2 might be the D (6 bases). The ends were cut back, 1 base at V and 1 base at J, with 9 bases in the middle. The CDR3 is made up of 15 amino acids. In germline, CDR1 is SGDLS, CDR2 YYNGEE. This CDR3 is CASSVNSGSYNEQFF. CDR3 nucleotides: TGTGCCAGCAGCGTAAATAGCGGTTCCTACAATGAGCAGTTCTTC.

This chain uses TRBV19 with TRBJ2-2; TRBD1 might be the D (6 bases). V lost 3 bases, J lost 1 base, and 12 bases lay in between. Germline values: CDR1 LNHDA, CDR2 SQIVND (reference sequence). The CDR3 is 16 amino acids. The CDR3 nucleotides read TGTGCCAGTAGTATGGACAGCAACCTGAACACCGGGGAGCTGTTTTTT. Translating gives CASSMDSNLNTGELFF.

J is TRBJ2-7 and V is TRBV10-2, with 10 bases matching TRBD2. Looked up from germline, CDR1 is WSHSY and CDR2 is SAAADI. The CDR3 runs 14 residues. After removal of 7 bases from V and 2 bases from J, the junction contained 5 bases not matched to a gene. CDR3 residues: CASTELAGTYEQYF. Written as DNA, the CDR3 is TGCGCCAGCACCGAACTAGCGGGGACCTACGAGCAGTACTTC.

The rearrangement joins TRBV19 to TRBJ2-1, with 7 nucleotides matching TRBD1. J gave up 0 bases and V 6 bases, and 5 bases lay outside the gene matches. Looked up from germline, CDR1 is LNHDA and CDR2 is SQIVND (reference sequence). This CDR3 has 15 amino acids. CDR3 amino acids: CASRQGQSSYNEQFF. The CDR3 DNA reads TGTGCCAGTAGACAGGGACAGAGCTCCTACAATGAGCAGTTCTTC.

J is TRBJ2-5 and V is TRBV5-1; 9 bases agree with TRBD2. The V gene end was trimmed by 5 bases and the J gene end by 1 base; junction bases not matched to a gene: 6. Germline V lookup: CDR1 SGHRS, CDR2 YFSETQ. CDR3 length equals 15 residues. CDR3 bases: TGCGCCAGCAGTGAGCGGGGGGAGACCCAAGAGACCCAGTACTTC. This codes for CASSERGETQETQYF.

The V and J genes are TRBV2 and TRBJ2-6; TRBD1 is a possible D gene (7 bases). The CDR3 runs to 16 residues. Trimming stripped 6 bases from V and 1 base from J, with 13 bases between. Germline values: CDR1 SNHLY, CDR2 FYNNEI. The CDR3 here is CASRRRDSSGANVLTF. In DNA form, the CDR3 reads TGTGCCAGCAGACGGAGGGACAGTTCTGGGGCCAACGTCCTGACTTTC. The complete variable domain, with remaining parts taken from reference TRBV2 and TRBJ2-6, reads EPEVTQTPSHQVTQMGQEVILRCVPISNHLYFYWYRQILGQKVEFLVSFYNNEISEKSEIFDDQFSVERPDGSNFTLKIRSTKLEDSAMYFCASRRRDSSGANVLTFGAGSRLTVL.

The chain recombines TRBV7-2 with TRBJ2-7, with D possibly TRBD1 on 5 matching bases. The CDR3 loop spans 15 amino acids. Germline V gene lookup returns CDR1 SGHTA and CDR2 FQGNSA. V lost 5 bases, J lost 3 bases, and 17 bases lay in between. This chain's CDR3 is CASSASRAPLYEQYF. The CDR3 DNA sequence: TGTGCCAGCAGCGCCTCCAGGGCGCCCCTCTACGAGCAGTACTTC.

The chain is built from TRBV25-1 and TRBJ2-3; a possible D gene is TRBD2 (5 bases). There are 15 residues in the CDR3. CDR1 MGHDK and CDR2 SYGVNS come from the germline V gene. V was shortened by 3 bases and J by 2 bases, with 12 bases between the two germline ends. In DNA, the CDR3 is TGTGCCAGCAGTGAGGGGAGCAGGAACACAGATACGCAGTATTTT. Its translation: CASSEGSRNTDTQYF.

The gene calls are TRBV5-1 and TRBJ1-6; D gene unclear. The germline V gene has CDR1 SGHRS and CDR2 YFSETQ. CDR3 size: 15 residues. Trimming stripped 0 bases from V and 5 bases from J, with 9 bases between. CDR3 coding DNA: TGCGCCAGCAGCTTGGGCGTTTCAAATAATTCACCCCTCCACTTT. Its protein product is CASSLGVSNNSPLHF.